Presented here are 26 T cell receptor beta chains from one specimen sequenced in a study of Graves' ophthalmopathy and Graves' hyperthyroidism. Transcripts of RNA were the source for amplifying TCR beta CDR3 regions. Amplification began with first-round RT-PCR using HTBI primers, then second-round multiplex PCR was performed. TCRdb called the multiplex PCR reads again in MiXCR, with one record for every CDR3 protein. Of around 470,000 distinct CDR3 sequences in the sample, around an eighth were seen once. Sample: blood. Receptors originate from a young woman with Graves' ophthalmopathy.

This clonotype came up many times. This chain links TRBV27 with TRBJ2-7; D call uncertain. Germline lookup yields CDR1 MNHEY and CDR2 SMNVEV (reference sequence). Trimming took 6 bases from V and 0 from J, leaving 9 bases between them. This CDR3 contains 13 residues. The CDR3 reads CASRAQDSYEQYF. The CDR3 nucleotides read TGTGCCAGCAGGGCTCAGGACTCCTACGAGCAGTACTTC.

The chain links TRBV12-3 or TRBV12-4 to TRBJ2-2; D uncertain. The CDR3 totals 14 residues. Deletions cut 6 bases from V and 3 bases from J, with 11 bases between. The DNA of the CDR3 is TGTGCCAGCAGCCCCCCTGGGCACACCGGGGAGCTGTTTTTT. It encodes CASSPPGHTGELFF.

This clonotype was detected a few times. This chain uses TRBV7-9 with TRBJ2-2; a possible D gene is TRBD1 (5 bases). Germline V lookup: CDR1 SEHNR, CDR2 FQNEAQ (reference sequence). The CDR3 runs to 14 residues. The V and J ends lost 3 bases and 3 bases respectively, with 8 bases between them. The CDR3 region is CASSFVRDTGELFF. CDR3 sequence (DNA): TGTGCCAGCAGCTTCGTCAGGGACACCGGGGAGCTGTTTTTT.

The chain has TRBV6-5 and TRBJ1-1; the D gene is possibly TRBD1 (5 bases). Germline CDR1 and CDR2: MNHEY and SVGAGI. The CDR3 sequence is 14 residues long. Trimming removed 4 bases at V and 3 bases at J, with 12 bases between. CDR3 DNA: TGTGCCAGCAGTTCGGGGGGGAGGCACACTGAAGCTTTCTTT. Translated: CASSSGGRHTEAFF.

This clonotype was detected ten times or more. The chain recombines TRBV12-3 or TRBV12-4 with TRBJ2-7; D might be TRBD1 or TRBD2, each matching 5 bases. V was cut by 5 bases and J by 5 bases, with 19 bases left in between. This CDR3 is built from 15 residues. The CDR3 nucleotides are TGTGCCAGCAGTCGTACGTTCGGGACGGCAGACGAGCAGTACTTC. Translated: CASSRTFGTADEQYF.

This clonotype was seen ten or more times. The chain is built from TRBV28 and TRBJ1-1; no definite D call. Germline CDR1 reads MDHEN; CDR2 reads SYDVKM. The CDR3 spans 13 residues. Trimming removed 6 bases at V and 8 bases at J, with 16 bases between. CDR3 nucleotide sequence: TGTGCCAGCAGCCGGGCCAGCCTACCAGAAGCTTTCTTT. This sequence encodes CASSRASLPEAFF.

This clonotype occurred many times. This chain joins TRBV27 and TRBJ2-7; D ambiguous. This CDR3 has 15 amino acids. Per the germline V gene, CDR1 is MNHEY and CDR2 is SMNVEV (reference sequence). The ends were cut back, 1 base at V and 2 bases at J, with 12 bases in the middle. CDR3 DNA: TGTGCCAGCAGTTTATTCGGAGTCCCAGCCTACGAGCAGTACTTC. Translated, it gives CASSLFGVPAYEQYF.

In this sample, this clonotype turned up many times. The V call is TRBV12-3 or TRBV12-4, the J call TRBJ1-3; D unresolved. The CDR3 is 15 residues long. V lost 7 bases and J 1 base, leaving 14 bases between the germline ends. CDR3 DNA: TGTGCCAGCATCAACGGCTTGGGATCTGGAAACACCATATATTTT. It is translated as CASINGLGSGNTIYF.

In its sample, this clonotype was seen many times. The J gene is TRBJ2-2, the V gene TRBV6-2 or TRBV6-3; D is perhaps TRBD2 (5 bases). The CDR3 extends over 16 amino acids. The germline gives CDR1 MNHEY, CDR2 SVGEGT. The ends were cut back, 2 bases at V and 0 bases at J, with 10 bases in the middle. The CDR3 protein is CASSYRGLSNTGELFF. In nucleotides, the CDR3 is TGTGCCAGCAGTTACCGTGGACTGTCGAACACCGGGGAGCTGTTTTTT.

This clonotype was observed at least ten times. This chain connects TRBV28 to TRBJ2-7, with D possibly being TRBD1 or TRBD2 (5 bases each). V was cut by 8 bases and J by 6 bases, with 20 bases left in between. CDR3 length: 14 residues. Germline lookup yields CDR1 MDHEN and CDR2 SYDVKM. This chain's CDR3 is CASCSGTVTGEQYF. As DNA, the CDR3 is TGTGCCAGCTGCTCCGGGACGGTGACGGGCGAGCAGTACTTC.

In its sample, this clonotype was seen many times. The chain couples TRBV6-5 to TRBJ2-7, with TRBD2 as a possible D gene (5 bases). The CDR3 is 15 amino acids. V was shortened by 4 bases and J by 1 base, with 14 bases between the two germline ends. Germline loops: CDR1 MNHEY, CDR2 SVGAGI. CDR3 sequence reads: CASSSLAGGSYEQYF. In DNA form, the CDR3 reads TGTGCCAGCAGTTCCCTGGCTGGCGGGTCCTACGAGCAGTACTTC.

This clonotype was counted many times. The V call is TRBV28, the J call TRBJ1-5; TRBD1 is a possible D gene (6 bases). This CDR3 has 16 amino acids. Between the trimmed V and J ends, which lost 2 bases and 3 bases, there was a span of 14 bases. CDR1 is MDHEN, CDR2 SYDVKM, per germline. The CDR3 DNA follows: TGTGCCAGCAGTTTAAGTCGCAGGGGCAACAATCAGCCCCAGCATTTT. It encodes CASSLSRRGNNQPQHF.

This clonotype was detected many times. In nucleotides, the CDR3 is TGTGCCAGCAGTTTAGGGACAGGGTTAAACGAGCAGTACTTC. Amino acids: CASSLGTGLNEQYF. V usage is TRBV28 and J usage is TRBJ2-7; 9 bases map to TRBD1. The CDR3 runs 14 residues. In germline, CDR1 is MDHEN, CDR2 SYDVKM. The V segment lost 2 bases and the J segment 5 bases; nucleotides outside the gene matches: 4.

In its sample, this clonotype was seen many times. V usage is TRBV4-1 and J usage is TRBJ1-2, with D perhaps TRBD1 (5 bases). Trimming took off 0 bases at V and 8 bases at J, with 28 bases between the two ends. The CDR3 runs 19 residues. The germline gives CDR1 MGHRA, CDR2 YSYEKL. CDR3 DNA: TGCGCCAGCAGCCAAGATCTTGCCGGGACTGACGGCCTTCTCCGGGGCTACACCTTC. This codes for CASSQDLAGTDGLLRGYTF.

Details on this clonotype: Since a much larger clone is just one base distant, this may be a read error. The rearrangement uses TRBV20-1 and TRBJ2-2; a weak D match, TRBD2 (5 bases). The germline V gene has CDR1 DFQATT and CDR2 SNEGSKA (reference sequence). The length of the CDR3 is 14 residues. The CDR3 loop is CSALRDYNTGELLF. CDR3 nucleotides: TGCAGTGCTCTAAGAGATTACAACACCGGGGAGCTGTTGTTT.

This clonotype was found many times. The V and J genes are TRBV2 and TRBJ2-5, with D hard to call. The CDR3 contains 10 residues. Trimming shortened V by 6 bases and J by 4 bases, and 3 bases separated the two germline ends. The germline gives CDR1 SNHLY, CDR2 FYNNEI. CDR3 sequence (DNA): TGTGCCAGCAGCTTAGAGACCCAGTACTTC. Protein: CASSLETQYF.

This clonotype showed up many times. This chain connects TRBV6-1 to TRBJ2-2; D is ambiguous. Trimming shortened V by 0 bases and J by 9 bases, and 8 bases separated the two germline ends. The CDR3 is made up of 13 amino acids. Germline V gene lookup returns CDR1 MNHNS and CDR2 SASEGT. The CDR3 region is CASSEAERRELFF. The CDR3 region has the DNA TGTGCCAGCAGTGAAGCGGAGAGAAGGGAGCTGTTTTTT.

This clonotype appeared many times. The CDR3 loop reads CSAKSQGVNSPLHF. CDR3 DNA sequence: TGCAGTGCTAAATCACAGGGCGTTAATTCACCCCTCCACTTT. The chain combines TRBV20-1 with TRBJ1-6; D might be TRBD1 (6 bases). The CDR3 is 14 amino acids. The germline gives CDR1 DFQATT, CDR2 SNEGSKA (reference sequence). Trimming removed 4 bases at V and 6 bases at J, with 13 bases between.

Here the CDR3 reads CASSYSSSDRITDTQYF. The DNA of the CDR3 is TGTGCCAGCAGTTACTCAAGTTCCGACAGGATCACAGATACGCAGTATTTT. J is TRBJ2-3 and V is TRBV28, with D perhaps matching TRBD1 (6 bases). CDR1 and CDR2 from the germline V gene are MDHEN and SYDVKM. V was trimmed by 4 bases and J by 2 bases, leaving 19 bases between them. The CDR3 is 17 amino acids.

The sample holds many counts of this clonotype. The chain employs TRBV6-2 or TRBV6-3 and TRBJ2-7; a weak D match, TRBD2 (5 bases). Germline V lookup: CDR1 MNHEY, CDR2 SVGEGT. V was shortened by 5 bases and J by 2 bases, with 13 bases between the two germline ends. The CDR3 spans 14 residues. CDR3 sequence (DNA): TGTGCCAGCAGTCCCGGGATTCAACCCTACGAGCAGTACTTC. Translated: CASSPGIQPYEQYF.

This clonotype was seen many times. The chain joins TRBV6-5 to TRBJ2-5; D gene uncertain. Between the trimmed V and J ends, which lost 5 bases and 0 bases, there was a span of 10 bases. Per germline, CDR1 MNHEY and CDR2 SVGAGI. The CDR3 is 14 residues long. The CDR3 region has the DNA TGTGCCAGCAGTCGGTGGGTGGACCAAGAGACCCAGTACTTC. It yields the protein CASSRWVDQETQYF.

This clonotype was counted ten times or more. The V gene is TRBV19, the J gene TRBJ1-1; possibly TRBD1 for D (5 bases). V lost 6 bases to trimming and J lost 0 bases, with 14 bases between them. Per the germline V gene, CDR1 is LNHDA and CDR2 is SQIVND (reference sequence). This CDR3 has 15 residues. The CDR3 DNA is TGTGCCAGTAGACCATCCAGGGTCATGAACACTGAAGCTTTCTTT. The encoded protein is CASRPSRVMNTEAFF.

This clonotype was seen a handful of times. The chain carries TRBV30 and TRBJ1-2; D is undetermined. V was trimmed by 5 bases and J by 5 bases, leaving 0 bases between them. Germline CDR1 GTSNPN, CDR2 SVGIG (reference sequence). The CDR3 is 8 residues long. CDR3 loop: CAWYGYTF. CDR3 nucleotides: TGTGCCTGGTATGGCTACACCTTC.

The gene calls are TRBV4-2 and TRBJ1-2; D is undetermined. CDR1 and CDR2 from the germline V gene are LGHNA and YNFKEQ. Trimming removed 0 bases from V and 0 bases from J, with 5 bases in between. This CDR3 is built from 14 residues. The CDR3 DNA is TGTGCCAGCAGCCAAGACACCTCTAACTATGGCTACACCTTC. Translation: CASSQDTSNYGYTF.

This clonotype was counted many times. This chain uses TRBV28 with TRBJ2-2; 10 nucleotides line up with TRBD2. Germline V gene data show CDR1 as MDHEN and CDR2 as SYDVKM. The CDR3 has 18 residues. Germline trimming cut 0 bases from V and 6 bases from J; bases unmatched to any gene: 10. The CDR3 bases are TGTGCCAGCAGTTTATGGGGCCTAGCGGGAGAGGTCCCCGGGGAGCTGTTTTTT. Its protein product is CASSLWGLAGEVPGELFF.

Many counts were recorded for this clonotype. The chain carries TRBV5-1 and TRBJ1-5; tentatively, D is TRBD1 (5 bases). Germline assignment: CDR1 SGHRS and CDR2 YFSETQ. The germline V and J ends were trimmed by 4 bases and 7 bases, with 15 bases remaining between them. The CDR3 runs to 14 residues. The CDR3 sequence: CASSPARDGQPQHF. CDR3 coding DNA: TGCGCCAGCAGCCCCGCCAGGGACGGGCAGCCCCAGCATTTT.